The source of this TCR beta chain is a study of T cells after yellow fever vaccination. Template switching with 5'RACE generated the TCR cDNA and added a universal primer site and UMIs. TCRdb used MiXCR to reprocess the 5' RACE reads, holding one entry per CDR3 protein. The sample has some 100,000 distinct CDR3 sequences; 6.5% to 9% are singletons. Overall study findings and caveats: Post-booster repertoires contained most primary-vaccination clones again (about 95% CD4, approximately 86% CD8). A weaker but faster secondary response was observed, peaking on day 5 versus 15. Clonotypes found in both CD4 and CD8 compartments made up a small share.

Comment on this clonotype: Its matching antigen is unknown. With a much larger clone just one base away, this may be a read error.

The CDR3 is 14 residues long. Germline V gene data show CDR1 as WSHSY and CDR2 as SAAADI. V lost 6 bases to trimming and J lost 2 bases; unmatched junction nucleotides: 4. The sample in question was CD4+ T cells sorted from PBMCs, obtained roughly seven weeks after the first yellow fever vaccination. The sequence was collected from a man younger than 35 who received the YFV17D yellow fever vaccine. The rearrangement joins TRBV10-2 to TRBJ2-3, with 8 positions matching TRBD1. CDR3 nucleotide sequence: TGCGCCAGCAGCCGACAGGGGCCCACAGATACGCAGTATTTT. Its translation is CASSRQGPTDTQYF.